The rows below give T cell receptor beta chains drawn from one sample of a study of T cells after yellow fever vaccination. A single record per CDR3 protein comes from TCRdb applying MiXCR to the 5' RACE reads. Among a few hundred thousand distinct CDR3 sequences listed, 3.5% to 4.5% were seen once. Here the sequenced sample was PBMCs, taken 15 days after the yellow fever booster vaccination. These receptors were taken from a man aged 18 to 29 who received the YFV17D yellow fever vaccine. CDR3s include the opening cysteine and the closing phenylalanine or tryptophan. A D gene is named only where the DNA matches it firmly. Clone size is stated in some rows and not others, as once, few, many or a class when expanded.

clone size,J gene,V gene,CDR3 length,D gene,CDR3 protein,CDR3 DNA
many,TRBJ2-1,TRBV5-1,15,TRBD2,CASSLAGREDNEQFF,TGCGCCAGCAGCTTGGCAGGGAGGGAGGACAATGAGCAGTTCTTC
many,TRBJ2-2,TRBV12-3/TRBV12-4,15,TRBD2,CAMPSGGRTTGELFF,TGTGCCATGCCAAGCGGGGGGCGGACGACCGGGGAGCTGTTTTTT
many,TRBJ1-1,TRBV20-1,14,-,CSARASTKNTEAFF,TGCAGTGCTAGAGCTTCTACGAAGAACACTGAAGCTTTCTTT
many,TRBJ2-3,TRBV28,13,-,CASEAPSTDTQYF,TGTGCCAGCGAGGCCCCTAGCACAGATACGCAGTATTTT
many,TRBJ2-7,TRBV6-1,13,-,CASSGLARVEQYF,TGTGCCAGCAGTGGTCTGGCCAGGGTCGAGCAGTACTTC
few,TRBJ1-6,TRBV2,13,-,CASSYTQDSPLHF,TGTGCCAGCAGTTACACACAAGATTCACCCCTCCACTTT
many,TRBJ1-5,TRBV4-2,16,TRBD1,CASSPELQGWAQPQHF,TGTGCCAGCAGCCCGGAACTACAGGGGTGGGCTCAGCCCCAGCATTTT
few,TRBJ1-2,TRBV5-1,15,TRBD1,CASRPQTGGAEGYTF,TGCGCCAGCAGACCCCAGACAGGGGGAGCGGAGGGCTACACCTTC
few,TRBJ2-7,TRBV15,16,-,CATSRETGSLAYEQYF,TGTGCCACCAGCAGAGAAACAGGGTCGTTGGCCTACGAGCAGTACTTC
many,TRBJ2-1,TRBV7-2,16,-,CASSQSAESSYNEQFF,TGTGCCAGCAGCCAATCGGCAGAGAGCTCCTACAATGAGCAGTTCTTC
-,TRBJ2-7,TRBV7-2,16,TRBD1,CASSLTGALSSYEQYF,TGTGCCAGCAGCTTGACAGGGGCCCTGAGCTCCTACGAGCAGTACTTC
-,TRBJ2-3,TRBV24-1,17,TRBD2,CATSDLQPSGAEGTQYF,TGTGCCACCAGTGATTTGCAACCTAGCGGGGCAGAGGGTACGCAGTATTTT
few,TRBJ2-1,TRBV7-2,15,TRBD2,CASSLPRGGSYEQFF,TGTGCCAGCAGCTTACCGCGGGGGGGCAGTTATGAGCAGTTCTTC
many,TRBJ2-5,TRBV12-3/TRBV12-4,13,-,CASSPGSGETQYF,TGTGCCAGCAGTCCAGGGTCTGGTGAGACCCAGTACTTC
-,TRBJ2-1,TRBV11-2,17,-,CASRGLSGGRSYNEQFF,TGTGCCAGCAGGGGACTCAGTGGCGGTAGGTCCTACAATGAGCAGTTCTTC
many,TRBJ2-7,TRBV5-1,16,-,CASSLEGRGLSYEQYF,TGCGCCAGCAGCTTGGAGGGCAGGGGCCTCTCCTACGAGCAGTACTTC
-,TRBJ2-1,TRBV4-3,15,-,CASSQLSSSYNEQFF,TGCGCCAGCAGCCAGCTTTCGAGCTCCTACAATGAGCAGTTCTTC
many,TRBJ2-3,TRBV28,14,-,CASSKEPRADTQYF,TGTGCCAGCAGTAAGGAGCCTAGGGCAGATACGCAGTATTTT
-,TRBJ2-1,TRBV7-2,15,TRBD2,CASSLELAGGDEQFF,TGTGCCAGCAGCTTAGAACTAGCGGGGGGGGATGAGCAGTTCTTC
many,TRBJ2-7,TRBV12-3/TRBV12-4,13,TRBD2,CASGTRASYEQYF,TGTGCCAGCGGGACTAGAGCGTCCTACGAGCAGTACTTC
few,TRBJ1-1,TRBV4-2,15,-,CASSQSAYLNTEAFF,TGTGCCAGCAGCCAAAGCGCGTACTTGAACACTGAAGCTTTCTTT
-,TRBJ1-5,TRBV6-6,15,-,CASSYDPYSNQPQHF,TGTGCCAGCAGCTACGACCCATATAGCAATCAGCCCCAGCATTTT
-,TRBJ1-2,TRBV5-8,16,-,CASSLAGKRANYGYTF,TGTGCCAGCAGCTTGGCCGGTAAACGAGCTAACTATGGCTACACCTTC
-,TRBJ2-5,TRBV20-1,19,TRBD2,CSAAKGRTSGGGIQETQYF,TGCAGTGCTGCGAAAGGGCGGACTAGCGGGGGGGGAATCCAAGAGACCCAGTACTTC
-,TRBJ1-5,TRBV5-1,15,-,CASSLGQTSNQPQHF,TGCGCCAGCAGCTTGGGGCAGACTAGCAATCAGCCCCAGCATTTT
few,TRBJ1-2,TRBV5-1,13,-,CASSITGSLGYTF,TGCGCCAGCAGCATAACAGGGTCCCTGGGCTACACCTTC
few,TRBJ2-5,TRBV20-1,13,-,CSASEGGQETQYF,TGCAGTGCTAGTGAAGGGGGACAAGAGACCCAGTACTTC
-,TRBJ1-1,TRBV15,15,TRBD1,CATSRDKGAGTEAFF,TGTGCCACCAGCAGAGATAAGGGGGCGGGCACTGAAGCTTTCTTT
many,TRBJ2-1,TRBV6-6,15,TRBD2,CASLGVGGYYNEQFF,TGTGCCAGCCTGGGGGTCGGGGGGTATTACAATGAGCAGTTCTTC
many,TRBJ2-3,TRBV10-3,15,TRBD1,CATGSGTGGTDTQYF,TGTGCCACCGGATCCGGGACAGGGGGAACAGATACGCAGTATTTT
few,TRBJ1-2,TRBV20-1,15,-,CSARDGSGASYGYTF,TGCAGTGCTAGAGATGGGTCCGGAGCCTCCTATGGCTACACCTTC
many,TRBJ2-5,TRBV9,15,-,CASSPGLLRGETQYF,TGTGCCAGCAGCCCCGGACTACTCCGAGGGGAGACCCAGTACTTC
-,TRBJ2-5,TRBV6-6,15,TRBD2,CATRGTSGVQETQYF,TGTGCCACTAGGGGGACTAGCGGGGTCCAAGAGACCCAGTACTTC
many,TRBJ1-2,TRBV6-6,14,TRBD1,CASRPDRANYGYTF,TGTGCCAGCAGGCCTGACAGGGCTAACTATGGCTACACCTTC
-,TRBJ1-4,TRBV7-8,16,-,CASSPLRGGPLIKLFF,TGTGCCAGCAGCCCTCTGAGGGGGGGGCCCTTGATAAAACTGTTTTTT
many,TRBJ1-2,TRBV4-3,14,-,CASSQLSGVGGYTF,TGCGCCAGCAGCCAACTCAGCGGGGTTGGTGGCTACACCTTC
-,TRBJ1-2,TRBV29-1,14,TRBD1,CSVVWTGTNYGYTF,TGCAGCGTCGTTTGGACAGGGACTAACTATGGCTACACCTTC
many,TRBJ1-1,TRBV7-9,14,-,CASSFSSMNTEAFF,TGTGCCAGCAGCTTCTCTAGTATGAACACTGAAGCTTTCTTT
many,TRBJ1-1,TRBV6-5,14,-,CASSYSVGDTEAFF,TGTGCCAGCAGTTACTCGGTCGGGGACACTGAAGCTTTCTTT
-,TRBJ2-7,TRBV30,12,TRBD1,CAWRGDRGEQYF,TGTGCCTGGAGGGGGGACAGGGGCGAGCAGTACTTC
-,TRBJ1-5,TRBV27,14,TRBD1,CASSWTGEDQPQHF,TGTGCCAGCAGTTGGACAGGGGAAGATCAGCCCCAGCATTTT
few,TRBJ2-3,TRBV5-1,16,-,CASSLGRYNPTDTQYF,TGCGCCAGCAGCTTGGGCAGGTACAATCCCACAGATACGCAGTATTTT
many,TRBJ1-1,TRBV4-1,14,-,CASSRRQQDTEAFF,TGCGCCAGCAGCCGTAGACAGCAAGACACTGAAGCTTTCTTT